Listed below are T cell receptor beta chains from one sample, sequenced in a study of blood T cell repertoires in COVID-19. The repertoire was sequenced with immunoSEQ multiplex PCR; TCRdb's copy has only in-frame clones and lacks some. The sample lists roughly 200,000 clones, around 80% seen once, with 13% in the top ten. Material: peripheral blood. The receptors were gathered from a man aged 50 to 60 who had recovered from COVID-19. Each CDR3 is given with its conserved first and last residue. Each record gives: CDR3 DNA, CDR3 protein, D gene, V gene, J gene, clone size. The D gene is left open where the match is weak. Not all rows give a size; the values are once, few, many and, for expanded clones, a class.

TGTGCCAGCAGCTATAGCGGGAGTAAGGGAGATACGCAGTATTTT	CASSYSGSKGDTQYF	TRBD2	TRBV7-2	TRBJ2-3	few
TGTGCCATCCGAAGGACTAGTGCAGATACGCAGTATTTT	CAIRRTSADTQYF	TRBD2	TRBV10-3	TRBJ2-3	-
TGTGCCAGCGAGGGAGGTTGGGGTCAGCCCCAGCATTTT	CASEGGWGQPQHF	-	TRBV5-8	TRBJ1-5	many
TGTGCCAGCAGCCTACAGCCAAACTACGAGCAGTACTTC	CASSLQPNYEQYF	-	TRBV7-3	TRBJ2-7	-
TGCGCCAGCAGCACGGGACAGGGTGGAGGAAACACCATATATTTT	CASSTGQGGGNTIYF	TRBD1	TRBV4-3	TRBJ1-3	-
TGTGCCAGCACCAGGGGACACAATTCACCCCTCCACTTT	CASTRGHNSPLHF	-	TRBV6-5	TRBJ1-6	-
TGCGCCAGCAGCTTGGTGGCTAGCGGGAGTTACAATGAGCAGTTCTTC	CASSLVASGSYNEQFF	TRBD2	TRBV5-1	TRBJ2-1	-
TGTGCCAGCAGTTTACTACAGGGTACTAATGAAAAACTGTTTTTT	CASSLLQGTNEKLFF	-	TRBV6-5	TRBJ1-4	-
TGTGCCAGCAGACCGGCATGGCGGCAAAACACCGGGGAGCTGTTTTTT	CASRPAWRQNTGELFF	-	TRBV28	TRBJ2-2	-
TGTGCCAGCAGCCAAGATCGACAAGATCACGGGGAGCTGTTTTTT	CASSQDRQDHGELFF	-	TRBV4-2	TRBJ2-2	-
TGTGCCACCAGCACCCTAAAGAGGTCAGCAACTAATGAAAAACTGTTTTTT	CATSTLKRSATNEKLFF	-	TRBV15	TRBJ1-4	-
TGTGCCAGCAGTGGACAGTTGAGGAATGAGCAGTTCTTC	CASSGQLRNEQFF	-	TRBV27	TRBJ2-1	-
TGTGCCAGCAGCCCCCGAACATTCAAACACTATGGCTACACCTTC	CASSPRTFKHYGYTF	-	TRBV3-1/TRBV3-2	TRBJ1-2	-
TGTGCCAGCAGCCATCCTTTGCTCAGTGAAAAACTGTTTTTT	CASSHPLLSEKLFF	-	TRBV16	TRBJ1-4	-
TGCGCCAGCCAAGGACAGGGGGTTTCCTACGAGCAGTACTTC	CASQGQGVSYEQYF	TRBD1	TRBV5-1	TRBJ2-7	-
TGTGCCTGGAGTAAGGGACAGCCTAATTCACCCCTCCACTTT	CAWSKGQPNSPLHF	TRBD1	TRBV30	TRBJ1-6	many
TGTGCCTGCTCTTCTGCAGGGTTCGGATCTTCACCCCTCCACTTT	CACSSAGFGSSPLHF	-	TRBV27	TRBJ1-6	-
TGTGCCAGCAGCTTGTGGGGGGGCCCCGACTATGGCTACACCTTC	CASSLWGGPDYGYTF	-	TRBV5-4	TRBJ1-2	-
TGTGCCAGCAGCCCTTGGAGGCAGTCAACTAATGAAAAACTGTTTTTT	CASSPWRQSTNEKLFF	-	TRBV7-8	TRBJ1-4	-
TGTGCCAGCACCGACCGGGACAGGGGGTATTCACCCCTCCACTTT	CASTDRDRGYSPLHF	TRBD1	TRBV5-6	TRBJ1-6	few
TGTGCCAGCAGCTTGGGGTCGGGTTCACCCCTCCACTTT	CASSLGSGSPLHF	-	TRBV5-4	TRBJ1-6	once
TGTGCCAGTAGTATACAGACAGGCCTCCTCCGACCCCTCCACTTT	CASSIQTGLLRPLHF	-	TRBV19	TRBJ1-6	-
TGCAGTGCCGGACAGGGGTACGAGCAGTACTTC	CSAGQGYEQYF	TRBD1	TRBV20-1	TRBJ2-7	-
TGCGCCAGCCACGGAATCGACAGGACCACAGATACGCAGTATTTT	CASHGIDRTTDTQYF	-	TRBV5-1	TRBJ2-3	-
TGCGCCAGCAGCTTGGGACAGAAGGCTGAAGCTTTCTTT	CASSLGQKAEAFF	-	TRBV5-1	TRBJ1-1	-
TGTGCCAGCAGTTTAATAGATAAGTACGAGCAGTACTTC	CASSLIDKYEQYF	-	TRBV6-2/TRBV6-3	TRBJ2-7	few
TGTGCCAGCAGCTTCGGAACTAGCGGGATATCCAATGAGCAGTTCTTC	CASSFGTSGISNEQFF	TRBD2	TRBV7-6	TRBJ2-1	-
TGTGCCAGCAGCTTGATAGCGGGAGTGCAGTACTTC	CASSLIAGVQYF	TRBD2	TRBV5-4	TRBJ2-7	-
TGTGCCAGTAGTACGGGGACAGGGGGTGGTGAGCAGTTCTTC	CASSTGTGGGEQFF	TRBD1	TRBV19	TRBJ2-1	-
TGTGCCAGCAGCTTCATGGACACCTACAATGAGCAGTTCTTC	CASSFMDTYNEQFF	-	TRBV7-8	TRBJ2-1	-
TGTGCCAGCAGCTTATCGACTAGCGGGACCTACAATGAGCAGTTCTTC	CASSLSTSGTYNEQFF	TRBD2	TRBV11-2	TRBJ2-1	-
TGTGCCAGCAGCCAAGATTTCCAGACAGGGGTAATCAATGAGCAGTTCTTC	CASSQDFQTGVINEQFF	TRBD1	TRBV3-1/TRBV3-2	TRBJ2-1	many
TGTGCCAGCAGCGTCCGACAGGGGGCCGCGAATGAAAAACTGTTTTTT	CASSVRQGAANEKLFF	TRBD1	TRBV7-6	TRBJ1-4	-
TGTGCCAGCAGCCCCACTAGCGGGAGTATCTACGAGCAGTACTTC	CASSPTSGSIYEQYF	TRBD2	TRBV9	TRBJ2-7	-
TGTGCCAGCAGCCGCTCTCGACTAGCGGGACCCACAGATACGCAGTATTTT	CASSRSRLAGPTDTQYF	TRBD2	TRBV27	TRBJ2-3	-
TGTGCCACCAGTGATCGCTTGGCGGGCTCTGACGAGCAGTACTTC	CATSDRLAGSDEQYF	-	TRBV24-1	TRBJ2-7	-
TGTGCCAGCAGCTTAGACAGGGGGCTCTCTGGGGCCAACGTCCTGACTTTC	CASSLDRGLSGANVLTF	TRBD1	TRBV7-9	TRBJ2-6	-
TGTGCCAGCAGCTCAATAGGAAACAGGGACACTGAAGCTTTCTTT	CASSSIGNRDTEAFF	-	TRBV5-4	TRBJ1-1	-
TGTGCCAGCAGCCAAGCGACAGTAATCTACGAGCAGTACTTC	CASSQATVIYEQYF	-	TRBV3-1/TRBV3-2	TRBJ2-7	-
TGCAGTGCCGGGACTAAGGAGACCCAGTACTTC	CSAGTKETQYF	TRBD2	TRBV20-1	TRBJ2-5	-
TGTGCCAGTAGTATAGGGCACGGGACAAACACTGAAGCTTTCTTT	CASSIGHGTNTEAFF	-	TRBV19	TRBJ1-1	-
TGCGCCAGCAGCTCGGGCGGGAGGGGCCCAGATACGCAGTATTTT	CASSSGGRGPDTQYF	TRBD2	TRBV5-1	TRBJ2-3	-